The T cell receptor beta chain under discussion was sequenced for a study of cytomegalovirus exposure and HLA in healthy donors. The PCR made use of 60 Vbeta and 13 Jbeta primers. The data were produced by immunoSEQ multiplex PCR, yet TCRdb's version contains in-frame clones alone and is incomplete. The sample carries about 100,000 clones, roughly 72% recorded once. The germline V gene encodes CDR1 SGHDN and CDR2 FVKESK. The J segment lost 5 bases and the V segment lost 4 bases, leaving 11 bases of the junction unmatched. CDR3 length: 16 residues. This clone was observed a single time. Material for sequencing was PBMCs. This chain joins TRBV14 and TRBJ2-5; 9 positions match TRBD1. The origin of this receptor is a young man in good health and CMV-seronegative. The CDR3 DNA is TGTGCCAGCAGCCGGTACCGGGACAGGGACGCGGAGACCCAGTACTTC. It codes for CASSRYRDRDAETQYF.